A selection of T cell receptor beta chains follows, all from one sample in a study of shared clonotypes between healthy human individuals. Method: immunoSEQ multiplex PCR; TCRdb's copy keeps in-frame clones and lacks some. Of 2 million to 2.5 million clones detected, about nine tenths appear once; the ten largest clones hold 0.37%. Sequencing used naive CD4+ T cells from PBMCs. The receptors originated from a man younger than 30 in good health. Some clones in this sample may be carry-over from other donors' samples. CDR3s include the opening cysteine and the closing phenylalanine or tryptophan. D genes are given only for firm matches. Only some rows state a clone size, as once, few, many or a class for expanded clones.

>TRBD1|-|TRBJ2-7|TRBV27|20
CASSLAVGRDRERVRSEQYF
TGTGCCAGCAGTTTAGCAGTGGGTAGGGACAGGGAGAGGGTCCGCTCCGAGCAGTACTTC
>-|-|TRBJ2-3|TRBV7-3|14
CASSLSGSTDTQYF
TGTGCCAGCAGCTTATCAGGGAGCACAGATACGCAGTATTTT
>TRBD1|once|TRBJ1-5|TRBV5-1|14
CASSFTGDGQPQHF
TGCGCCAGCAGCTTCACAGGGGATGGGCAGCCCCAGCATTTT
>-|-|TRBJ1-4|TRBV5-6|17
CASSLRLALATNEKLFF
TGTGCCAGCAGCTTGAGATTGGCACTCGCAACTAATGAAAAACTGTTTTTT
>TRBD2|-|TRBJ2-2|TRBV6-5|14
CASIGRAGTGELFF
TGTGCCAGCATCGGGAGGGCCGGAACCGGGGAGCTGTTTTTT
>-|once|TRBJ2-7|TRBV6-1|14
CASRVLAATYEQYF
TGTGCCAGCAGGGTACTGGCGGCCACCTACGAGCAGTACTTC
>TRBD2|-|TRBJ2-5|TRBV25-1|16
CASSERGVRGRETQYF
TGTGCCAGCAGTGAACGGGGGGTTCGGGGGAGAGAGACCCAGTACTTC
>-|-|TRBJ1-1|TRBV4-1|15
CASSRPSFEGAEAFF
TGCGCCAGCAGCCGCCCTTCGTTTGAGGGCGCAGAAGCTTTCTTT
>TRBD2|-|TRBJ2-3|TRBV28|12
CASSLAVDTQYF
TGTGCCAGCAGCCTAGCGGTAGATACGCAGTATTTT
>-|-|TRBJ2-7|TRBV6-5|14
CASSPDRRFYEQYF
TGTGCCAGCAGCCCGGACCGACGGTTCTACGAGCAGTACTTC
>-|-|TRBJ2-6|TRBV5-1|15
CASSLEAAGANVLTF
TGCGCCAGCAGCTTGGAGGCGGCCGGGGCCAACGTCCTGACTTTC
>-|-|TRBJ2-7|TRBV5-4|15
CASSVTYSRSYEQYF
TGTGCCAGCAGCGTGACGTATTCTCGCTCCTACGAGCAGTACTTC
>-|-|TRBJ2-7|TRBV5-1|14
CASSLAPRSYEQYF
TGCGCCAGCAGCTTGGCGCCCAGATCCTACGAGCAGTACTTC
>TRBD1|-|TRBJ2-2|TRBV15|15
CATSRETGSSGELFF
TGTGCCACCAGCAGAGAGACAGGGTCAAGTGGGGAGCTGTTTTTT
>-|once|TRBJ2-2|TRBV7-2|15
CASSLLGPNTGELFF
TGTGCCAGCAGCTTACTAGGGCCGAACACCGGGGAGCTGTTTTTT
>TRBD1|-|TRBJ1-1|TRBV11-3|18
CASSPPTGDSHRATEAFF
TGTGCCAGCAGCCCACCGACCGGGGACAGTCATCGAGCCACTGAAGCTTTCTTT
>-|once|TRBJ2-2|TRBV6-6|13
CASRQGYTGELFF
TGTGCCAGCAGGCAGGGATACACCGGGGAGCTGTTTTTT
>-|-|TRBJ2-1|TRBV7-9|14
CASSLARGRNEQFF
TGTGCCAGCAGCTTAGCTAGGGGCCGCAATGAGCAGTTCTTC
>-|-|TRBJ1-2|TRBV19|13
CASSMAPRGGYTF
TGTGCCAGTAGCATGGCTCCCAGGGGCGGCTACACCTTC
>TRBD1|-|TRBJ2-2|TRBV11-2|15
CASSRDRVSTGELFF
TGTGCCAGCAGTCGTGACAGGGTCAGCACCGGGGAGCTGTTTTTT
>-|-|TRBJ1-2|TRBV5-1|15
CASSLATATNYGYTF
TGCGCCAGCAGCTTGGCAACGGCCACTAACTATGGCTACACCTTC
>-|-|TRBJ2-3|TRBV28|12
CASSPSSDTQYF
TGTGCCAGCAGTCCCTCCTCAGATACGCAGTATTTT
>TRBD2|-|TRBJ2-7|TRBV4-1|16
CASSQGPAGAGGGQYF
TGCGCCAGCAGCCAGGGGCCAGCGGGAGCTGGGGGAGGGCAGTACTTC
>-|-|TRBJ2-6|TRBV27|17
CASSLGLHSSGANVLTF
TGTGCCAGCAGTTTAGGACTACACAGCTCTGGGGCCAACGTCCTGACTTTC
>TRBD1|-|TRBJ2-5|TRBV30|15
CAWSLQGQRSGTQYF
TGTGCCTGGAGTCTACAGGGACAGCGCTCCGGGACCCAGTACTTC
>-|-|TRBJ2-3|TRBV5-4|15
CASSLAGEGTDTQYF
TGTGCCAGCAGCTTGGCCGGAGAGGGTACAGATACGCAGTATTTT
>TRBD2|-|TRBJ2-7|TRBV28|19
CASSYPLGSGMEIGGEQYF
TGTGCCAGCAGTTACCCCTTAGGTAGCGGGATGGAAATAGGGGGCGAGCAGTACTTC
>-|-|TRBJ2-1|TRBV10-2|12
CASKDSYNEQFF
TGCGCCAGCAAGGACAGTTACAATGAGCAGTTCTTC
>TRBD2|-|TRBJ2-7|TRBV10-3|14
CAISQAGAAYEQYF
TGTGCCATCAGCCAAGCGGGAGCCGCCTACGAGCAGTACTTC
>-|-|TRBJ2-3|TRBV11-3|12
CASSLVGDTQYF
TGTGCCAGCAGCTTAGTAGGAGATACGCAGTATTTT
>-|-|TRBJ1-2|TRBV25-1|14
CASSDFPGGLGYTF
TGTGCCAGCAGTGATTTCCCAGGAGGGCTTGGCTACACCTTC
>-|-|TRBJ1-3|TRBV15|12
CATSRGENTIYF
TGTGCCACCAGCAGAGGGGAAAACACCATATATTTT
>TRBD2|-|TRBJ2-7|TRBV5-4|15
CASSLPGLAGYEQYF
TGTGCCAGCAGCTTACCCGGACTAGCGGGATACGAGCAGTACTTC
>TRBD1|-|TRBJ1-2|TRBV5-1|15
CASSLTPGQGAGYTF
TGCGCCAGCAGCTTGACCCCGGGACAGGGGGCTGGCTACACCTTC
>TRBD2|-|TRBJ2-3|TRBV6-6|14
CASRSGGGTDTQYF
TGTGCCAGCCGGAGCGGGGGGGGCACAGATACGCAGTATTTT
>-|-|TRBJ1-3|TRBV11-3|14
CASSPTFGDTTIYF
TGTGCCAGCTCCCCTACCTTCGGAGATACCACCATATATTTT
>-|-|TRBJ2-5|TRBV7-2|14
CASSKDRWVETQYF
TGTGCCAGCAGCAAAGACAGATGGGTAGAGACCCAGTACTTC
>-|-|TRBJ1-3|TRBV7-2|13
CASGTDSGNTIYF
TGTGCCAGCGGTACAGACTCTGGAAACACCATATATTTT
>TRBD1|-|TRBJ2-2|TRBV7-3|14
CASSPQGSPGELFF
TGTGCCAGCAGCCCACAGGGGAGCCCCGGGGAGCTGTTTTTT
>-|-|TRBJ2-1|TRBV6-5|11
CASSAANEQFF
TGTGCCAGCAGTGCGGCCAATGAGCAGTTCTTC
>TRBD1|-|TRBJ1-1|TRBV29-1|14
CSVDIVAGGTEAFF
TGCAGCGTTGATATAGTCGCAGGGGGCACTGAAGCTTTCTTT
>TRBD2|-|TRBJ2-1|TRBV5-1|19
CASSPTGLAGSISYNEQFF
TGCGCCAGCAGCCCCACGGGACTAGCGGGAAGTATATCCTACAATGAGCAGTTCTTC
>-|-|TRBJ2-3|TRBV7-3|21
CASSDMPSGRTGLNQADTQYF
TGTGCCAGCAGCGATATGCCGAGCGGTCGAACCGGCCTGAATCAGGCAGATACGCAGTATTTT
>TRBD1|-|TRBJ2-7|TRBV6-5|13
CASTWTGRSEQYF
TGTGCCAGCACCTGGACAGGGCGAAGCGAGCAGTACTTC
>TRBD1|-|TRBJ1-6|TRBV6-6|13
CASSPTGDSPLHF
TGTGCCAGCAGTCCAACAGGGGATTCACCCCTCCACTTT
>-|-|TRBJ2-5|TRBV18|16
CASSPPAPVLVETQYF
TGTGCCAGCTCACCACCGGCCCCGGTCCTCGTAGAGACCCAGTACTTC
>-|few|TRBJ1-1|TRBV7-9|14
CASSLAWMNTEAFF
TGTGCCAGCAGCTTAGCCTGGATGAACACTGAAGCTTTCTTT
>-|-|TRBJ2-2|TRBV2|14
CASSEALTTGELFF
TGTGCCAGCAGTGAAGCGCTAACCACCGGGGAGCTGTTTTTT
>-|-|TRBJ2-3|TRBV7-2|14
CASSLDTSTDTQYF
TGTGCCAGCAGCTTAGATACTAGCACAGATACGCAGTATTTT
>TRBD2|-|TRBJ2-5|TRBV6-1|13
CASSVTGGETQYF
TGTGCCAGCAGTGTAACCGGGGGGGAGACCCAGTACTTC
>TRBD2|-|TRBJ2-7|TRBV9|15
CASSANSGQPGEQYF
TGTGCCAGCAGCGCGAATAGCGGGCAGCCGGGGGAGCAGTACTTC
>TRBD2|-|TRBJ2-1|TRBV18|16
CASSPVSGRIQNEQFF
TGTGCCAGCTCACCCGTTAGCGGGAGGATCCAAAATGAGCAGTTCTTC
>-|-|TRBJ2-7|TRBV13|13
CASSPGRNYEQYF
TGTGCCAGCAGCCCCGGCCGGAACTACGAGCAGTACTTC
>-|-|TRBJ1-2|TRBV6-1|15
CASSEALREAGGYTF
TGTGCCAGCAGTGAAGCGCTTCGGGAAGCAGGAGGCTACACCTTC
>-|-|TRBJ2-3|TRBV5-1|14
CASSLGTITDTQYF
TGCGCCAGCAGCTTGGGGACAATAACAGATACGCAGTATTTT
>TRBD2|-|TRBJ2-7|TRBV2|14
CASSGTSGGYEQYF
TGTGCCAGCAGTGGGACTAGCGGGGGGTACGAGCAGTACTTC
>-|-|TRBJ2-1|TRBV7-2|15
CASSFAVSQWNEQFF
TGTGCCAGCAGCTTTGCGGTATCCCAATGGAATGAGCAGTTCTTC
>-|-|TRBJ2-3|TRBV7-2|16
CAAAKAPRDSTDTQYF
TGTGCCGCAGCTAAAGCCCCTAGAGATTCCACAGATACGCAGTATTTT